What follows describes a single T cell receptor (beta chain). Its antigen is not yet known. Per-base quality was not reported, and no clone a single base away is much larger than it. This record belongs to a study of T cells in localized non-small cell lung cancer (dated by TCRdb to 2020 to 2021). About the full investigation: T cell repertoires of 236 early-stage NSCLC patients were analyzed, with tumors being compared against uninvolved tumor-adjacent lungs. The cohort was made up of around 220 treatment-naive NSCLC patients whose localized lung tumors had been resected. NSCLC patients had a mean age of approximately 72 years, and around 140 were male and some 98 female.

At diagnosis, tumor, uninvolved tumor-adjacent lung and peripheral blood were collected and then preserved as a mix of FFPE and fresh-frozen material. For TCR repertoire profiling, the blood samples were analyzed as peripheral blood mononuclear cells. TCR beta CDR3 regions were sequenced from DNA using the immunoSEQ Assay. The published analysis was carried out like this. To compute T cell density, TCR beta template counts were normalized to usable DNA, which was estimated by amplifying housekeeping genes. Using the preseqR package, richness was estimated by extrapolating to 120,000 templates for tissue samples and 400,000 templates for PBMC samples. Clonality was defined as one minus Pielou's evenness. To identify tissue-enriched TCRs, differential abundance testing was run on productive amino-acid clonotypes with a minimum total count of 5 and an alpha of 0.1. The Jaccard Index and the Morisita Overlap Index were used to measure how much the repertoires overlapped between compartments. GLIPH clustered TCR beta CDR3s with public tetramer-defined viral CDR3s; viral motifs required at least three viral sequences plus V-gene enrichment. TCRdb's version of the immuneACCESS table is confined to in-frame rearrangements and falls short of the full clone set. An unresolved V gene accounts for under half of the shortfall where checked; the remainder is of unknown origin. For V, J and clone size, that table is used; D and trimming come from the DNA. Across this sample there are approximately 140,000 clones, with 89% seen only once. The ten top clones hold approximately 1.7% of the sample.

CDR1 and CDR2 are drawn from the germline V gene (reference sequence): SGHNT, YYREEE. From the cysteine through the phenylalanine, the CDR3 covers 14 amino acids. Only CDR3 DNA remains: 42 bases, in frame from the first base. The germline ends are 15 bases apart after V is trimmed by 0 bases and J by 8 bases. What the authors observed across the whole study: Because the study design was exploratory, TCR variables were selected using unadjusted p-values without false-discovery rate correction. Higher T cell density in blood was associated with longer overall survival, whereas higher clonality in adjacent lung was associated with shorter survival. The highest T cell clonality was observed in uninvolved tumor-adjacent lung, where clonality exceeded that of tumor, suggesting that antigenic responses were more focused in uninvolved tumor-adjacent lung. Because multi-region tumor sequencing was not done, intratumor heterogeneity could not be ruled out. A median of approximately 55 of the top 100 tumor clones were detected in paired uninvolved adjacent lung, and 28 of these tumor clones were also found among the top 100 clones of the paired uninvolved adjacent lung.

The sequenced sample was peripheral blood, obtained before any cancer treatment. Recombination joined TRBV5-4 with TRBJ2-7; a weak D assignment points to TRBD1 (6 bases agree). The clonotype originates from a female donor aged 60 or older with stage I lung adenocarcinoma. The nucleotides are TGTGCCAGCAGCTTGGACAGGGCGATAGGAAAGCAGTACTTC. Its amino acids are CASSLDRAIGKQYF.